This T cell receptor (beta chain) emerged from a study of neurological immune-mediated disorders. TCRdb fed the 5' RACE reads into MiXCR, producing one record per CDR3 protein. The table includes tens of thousands of distinct CDR3 sequences, about a sixth detected once. V shed 1 base, J shed 6 bases, and the junction held 7 bases outside the gene matches. The CDR3 is made up of 15 amino acids. Per the germline V gene, CDR1 is SQVTM and CDR2 is ANQGSEA. This clonotype was recorded at least ten times. Its target is not known. The healthy controls volunteered at a blood bank in Maryland, USA. Unsorted libraries came from 2 million PBMCs stored at -80 °C. General observations from the study: None of the CDR3 amino acid sequences found in expanded clones was shared across subjects. This suggests that the TCR-beta repertoires were private in all groups.

The receptor was isolated from a woman in her forties in good health. The sequenced material came from PBMCs. The rearrangement joins TRBV29-1 to TRBJ2-3, with 10 nucleotides matching TRBD1. Written as DNA, the CDR3 is TGCAGCGTTGAAGGGACAGGGGGAGTCGGGGATACGCAGTATTTT. This sequence encodes CSVEGTGGVGDTQYF.